This T cell receptor (delta chain) was observed in a study of gamma-delta T cells after stem cell transplantation. TCRdb ran CATT on the RT-PCR reads. This sample yields roughly 1,100 delta-chain clones, of which approximately 3% are seen a single time; about 35% belongs to the top ten. With regard to this clone: TCRdb records a much larger clone's protein for this DNA, with a difference at residue 3 that likely arises from a read error; the protein given is the translation of the DNA.

The TCR was taken from a human donor. It is not recorded whose cells these are; they may come from a transplant donor. Sample: gamma-delta T cells.

This CDR3 reads CAYDTLGDREADKLIF. The CDR3 DNA sequence: TGTGCCTATGACACCCTGGGGGATAGGGAGGCCGATAAACTCATCTTT. The gene calls are TRDV2 and TRDJ1; 10 bases are shared with TRDD3. The germline CDR1 and CDR2 sequences are GEAIGNYY and EKD. This CDR3 region has 16 residues.